This T cell receptor (beta chain) appears in the sequencing data of a study of blood T cell repertoires in COVID-19. Study in general: There were acute and convalescent COVID-19 samples, and they came from the United States, Italy and Spain. Sources were T cells, B-cell-depleted T cells, or PBMCs; the material itself was cDNA or gDNA.

Authors' data handling: Reference gene primer amplification yielded estimated nucleated cell counts. The table came from immunoSEQ multiplex PCR; TCRdb's copy has only in-frame clones and leaves some out. The D gene and trimming were derived from the DNA, and the V and J assignments and clone size from that table. The sample contains approximately 280,000 clones, about nine tenths of which appear only once. J lost 5 bases, V lost 2 bases, and 14 bases had no gene match. Germline V gene data show CDR1 as LGHNA and CDR2 as YSLEER. The CDR3 runs 18 residues. Two negative PCRs, clearance, or symptom resolution were required of recovered Cohort 3 donors. This clone occurred once.

Sequencing was done on a sample of PBMCs or T cells enriched from blood (not recorded which). The V gene is TRBV4-3, the J gene TRBJ2-1; 8 nucleotides agree with TRBD2. This TCR derives from a woman younger than 30 who had recovered from COVID-19. The CDR3 protein is CASSQRYWGGGGNNEQFF. The CDR3 DNA sequence: TGCGCCAGCAGCCAAAGGTACTGGGGCGGCGGGGGGAACAATGAGCAGTTCTTC.